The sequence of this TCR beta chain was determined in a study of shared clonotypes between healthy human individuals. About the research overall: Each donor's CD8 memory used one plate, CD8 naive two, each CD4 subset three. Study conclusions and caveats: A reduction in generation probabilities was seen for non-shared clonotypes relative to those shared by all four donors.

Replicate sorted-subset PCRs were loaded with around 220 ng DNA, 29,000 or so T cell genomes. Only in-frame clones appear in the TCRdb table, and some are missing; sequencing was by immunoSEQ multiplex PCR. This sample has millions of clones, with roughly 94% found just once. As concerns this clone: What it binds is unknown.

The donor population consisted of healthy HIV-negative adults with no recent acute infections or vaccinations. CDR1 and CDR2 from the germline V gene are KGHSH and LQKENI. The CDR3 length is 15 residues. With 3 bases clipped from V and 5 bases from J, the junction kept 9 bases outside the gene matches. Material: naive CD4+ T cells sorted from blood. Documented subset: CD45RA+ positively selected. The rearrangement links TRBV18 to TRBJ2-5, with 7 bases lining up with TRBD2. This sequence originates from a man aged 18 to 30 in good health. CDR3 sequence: CASSPTAAGVETQYF. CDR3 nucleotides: TGTGCCAGCTCACCGACGGCTGCGGGAGTGGAGACCCAGTACTTC.